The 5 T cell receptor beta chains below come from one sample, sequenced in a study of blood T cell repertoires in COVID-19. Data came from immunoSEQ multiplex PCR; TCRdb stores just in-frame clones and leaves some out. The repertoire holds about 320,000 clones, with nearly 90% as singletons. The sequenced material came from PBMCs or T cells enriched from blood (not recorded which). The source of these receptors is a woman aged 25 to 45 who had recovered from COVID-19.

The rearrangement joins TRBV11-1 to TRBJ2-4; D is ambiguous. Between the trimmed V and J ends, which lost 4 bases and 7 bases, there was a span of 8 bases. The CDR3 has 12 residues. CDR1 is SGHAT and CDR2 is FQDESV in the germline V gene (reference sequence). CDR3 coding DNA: TGTGCCAGCAGCTCGACTGGGAACATTCAGTACTTC. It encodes CASSSTGNIQYF.

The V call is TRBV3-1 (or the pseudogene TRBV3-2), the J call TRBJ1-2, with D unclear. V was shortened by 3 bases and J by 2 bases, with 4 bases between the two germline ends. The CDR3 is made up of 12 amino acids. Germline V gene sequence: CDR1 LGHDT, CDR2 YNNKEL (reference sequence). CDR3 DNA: TGTGCCAGCAGCCAGGGCAACTATGGCTACACCTTC. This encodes CASSQGNYGYTF.

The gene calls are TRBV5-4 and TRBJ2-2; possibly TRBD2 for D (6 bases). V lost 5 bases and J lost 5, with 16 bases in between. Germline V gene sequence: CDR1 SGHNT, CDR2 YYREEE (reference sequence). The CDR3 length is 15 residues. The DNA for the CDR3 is TGTGCCAGCAGGGGGGGTGACGCGTTTACCGGGGAGCTGTTTTTT. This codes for CASRGGDAFTGELFF.

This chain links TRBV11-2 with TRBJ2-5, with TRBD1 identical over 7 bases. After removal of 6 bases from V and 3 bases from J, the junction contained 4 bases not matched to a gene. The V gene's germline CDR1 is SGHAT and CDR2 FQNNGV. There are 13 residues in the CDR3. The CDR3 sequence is CASRDGTEETQYF. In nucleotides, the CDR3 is TGTGCCAGCAGGGACGGGACAGAAGAGACCCAGTACTTC.

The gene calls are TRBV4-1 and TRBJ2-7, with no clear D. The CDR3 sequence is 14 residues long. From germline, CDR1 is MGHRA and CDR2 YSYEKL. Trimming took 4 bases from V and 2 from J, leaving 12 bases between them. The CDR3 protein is CASSPSATPYEQYF. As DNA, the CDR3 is TGCGCCAGCAGCCCTTCAGCGACCCCCTACGAGCAGTACTTC.